This record covers a single T cell receptor (beta chain). Its antigen remains unknown. The data were taken from a study of radiation and T cells in renal cell carcinoma. Study information: Nephrectomy followed 15 Gy stereotactic body radiation by 4 weeks. The study, taken as a whole, reports: Baseline intratumoral clonotype presence is unknown without pretreatment biopsies. From baseline, blood top tumor clonotypes peaked at 2 weeks post-radiation.

Germline assignment: CDR1 SQVTM and CDR2 ANQGSEA. The trim removed 0 bases at V and 1 base at J, leaving 5 bases unmatched. The CDR3 consists of 16 residues. The sample's time point: blood 2 weeks post-SBRT. Documented treatment: 15 Gy SBRT to primary tumor, nephrectomy 4 weeks later. The patient's renal cell carcinoma had clear cell pathology. Here immunoSEQ multiplex PCR was the method, and the copy in TCRdb shows in-frame clones only, minus some. Seen here are about 49,000 clones, approximately 80% observed once, and the top ten hold 25% to 35%. The origin of this receptor is a woman in her seventies with renal cell carcinoma. The input for sequencing was blood, taken from a patient whose treatment included radiotherapy and nephrectomy. The chain uses TRBV29-1 and TRBJ2-1; 8 bases line up with TRBD1. In nucleotides, the CDR3 is TGCAGCGTTGAAGATGTCAACAGGGGGTCCTACAATGAGCAGTTCTTC. Translated: CSVEDVNRGSYNEQFF.